Each of the 32 T cell receptor beta chains below was sequenced from the same sample in a study of shared clonotypes between healthy human individuals. This table comes from immunoSEQ multiplex PCR, and its TCRdb copy is limited to in-frame clones, with some not included. Among around 2,000,000 clones, about 95% were seen once, and the ten largest hold 0.9% to 1.4%. In the naive CD8 group, cells lacked CD45RO and were positively selected for CCR7, so terminally differentiated effector memory CD45RA+ cells were left out. Input material: naive CD8+ T cells sorted from blood. All receptors come from a man in his late teens or twenties in good health.

The chain combines TRBV7-9 with TRBJ2-1, with no clear D. V dropped 1 base and J dropped 15 bases, with 19 bases sitting between them. CDR1 is SEHNR, CDR2 FQNEAQ, per germline (reference sequence). The length of the CDR3 is 14 residues. CDR3 nucleotide sequence: TGTGCCAGCAGCTTAGGCTCAGGAATAACCCCGTGGTTCTTC. Translation: CASSLGSGITPWFF. Full variable domain (rest looked up from reference TRBV7-9 and TRBJ2-1): DTGVSQNPRHKITKRGQNVTFRCDPISEHNRLYWYRQTLGQGPEFLTYFQNEAQLEKSRLLSDRFSAERPKGSFSTLEIQRTEQGDSAMYLCASSLGSGITPWFFGPGTRLTVL.

The V gene is TRBV28, the J gene TRBJ1-2, with 9 bases matching TRBD1. The trim removed 2 bases at V and 2 bases at J, leaving 18 bases unmatched. Germline V CDR1 and CDR2: MDHEN, SYDVKM. There are 20 residues in the CDR3. The CDR3, as DNA: TGTGCCAGCAGTTTAAGGGGGCTTAGGACAGGGGAAGAAGTGAACTATGGCTACACCTTC. As protein: CASSLRGLRTGEEVNYGYTF.

V is TRBV29-1 and J is TRBJ2-7, with TRBD2 matching over 7 bases. CDR1 SQVTM and CDR2 ANQGSEA come from the germline V gene. The ends lost 4 bases at V and 3 bases at J; junction bases unmatched: 12. The CDR3 loop spans 15 amino acids. CDR3 sequence: CSVGGEGGRFYEQYF. The CDR3 DNA sequence: TGCAGCGTTGGGGGTGAGGGCGGGAGATTCTACGAGCAGTACTTC.

The chain employs TRBV2 and TRBJ1-1; D is ambiguous. From germline, CDR1 is SNHLY and CDR2 FYNNEI. The V gene lost 4 bases and the J gene lost 1 base, with 10 bases spanning the gap. CDR3 length: 14 residues. CDR3 coding DNA: TGTGCCAGCAGTGCCCCGGAGGGGAACACTGAAGCTTTCTTT. Amino acids: CASSAPEGNTEAFF. Filled out from reference TRBV2 and TRBJ1-1, the complete variable domain reads EPEVTQTPSHQVTQMGQEVILRCVPISNHLYFYWYRQILGQKVEFLVSFYNNEISEKSEIFDDQFSVERPDGSNFTLKIRSTKLEDSAMYFCASSAPEGNTEAFFGQGTRLTVV.

This chain links TRBV6-1 with TRBJ2-1, with 14 bases fitting TRBD2. The germline V gene has CDR1 MNHNS and CDR2 SASEGT. Unmatched junction bases numbered 15, after V lost 4 bases and J lost 10 bases. The CDR3 sequence is 18 residues long. CDR3 sequence (DNA): TGTGCCAGCAGTGGCCGGACTAGCGGGAGGCCCTGGCGTAGCGAGCAGTTCTTC. Protein: CASSGRTSGRPWRSEQFF.

About this clone itself: This sample includes further DNA sequences coding for the same CDR3. The V gene is TRBV30, the J gene TRBJ2-7, with 7 bases aligning to TRBD2. CDR1 and CDR2 (germline): GTSNPN, SVGIG (reference sequence). The CDR3 spans 13 residues. The junction had 2 bases not matched to a gene; V was cut back by 0 bases and J by 3 bases. CDR3 amino acids: CAWSVGEGYEQYF. The CDR3 DNA is TGTGCCTGGAGTGTGGGGGAGGGCTACGAGCAGTACTTC.

The V call is TRBV30, the J call TRBJ1-5, with unresolved D. This CDR3 comprises 16 residues. Germline V gene data show CDR1 as GTSNPN and CDR2 as SVGIG (reference sequence). V shed 2 bases and J shed 1 base, with 15 bases lying between them. In nucleotides, the CDR3 is TGTGCCTGGAGTTTGGGCCCCCCTGGGAGCAATCAGCCCCAGCATTTT. This codes for CAWSLGPPGSNQPQHF. The full variable domain, with the rest looked up from reference TRBV30 and TRBJ1-5, is SQTIHQWPATLVQPVGSPLSLECTVEGTSNPNLYWYRQAAGRGLQLLFYSVGIGQISSEVPQNLSASRPQDRQFILSSKKLLLSDSGFYLCAWSLGPPGSNQPQHFGDGTRLSIL.

The genes are TRBV7-3 and TRBJ1-2; 8 bases match TRBD1. V gave up 4 bases and J gave up 7 bases; unmatched junction bases: 5. The CDR3 totals 13 residues. Germline values: CDR1 SGHTA, CDR2 FQGTGA. The CDR3 sequence is CASSSTGEGGYTF. The CDR3 nucleotides are TGTGCCAGCAGCTCGACAGGGGAAGGTGGCTACACCTTC.

This clone was recorded once. The J gene is TRBJ2-3, the V gene TRBV28; 7 bases are a match to TRBD1. The CDR3 is 15 amino acids. The germline CDR1 and CDR2 sequences are MDHEN and SYDVKM. The junction had 9 bases not matched to a gene; V was cut back by 5 bases and J by 4 bases. DNA of the CDR3: TGTGCCAGCAGTGGGGACAGTCAGCTTGCAGATACGCAGTATTTT. Translating it yields CASSGDSQLADTQYF.

In this sample, this clone turned up a few times. This chain joins TRBV18 and TRBJ2-6, with a possible D match to TRBD2 (5 bases). V gave up 3 bases and J gave up 0 bases, with 9 bases separating them. This CDR3 spans 16 amino acids. CDR1 and CDR2 from the germline V gene are KGHSH and LQKENI. CDR3 sequence: CASSPRDLSGANVLTF. CDR3 in DNA: TGTGCCAGCTCACCTCGGGATCTCTCTGGGGCCAACGTCCTGACTTTC.

This chain uses TRBV2 with TRBJ1-5; TRBD1 is a possible D gene (6 bases). Germline V CDR1 and CDR2: SNHLY, FYNNEI. The CDR3 consists of 15 residues. V lost 4 bases to trimming and J lost 1 base, with 11 bases between them. CDR3 in DNA: TGTGCCAGCAGTGGAGGGACAAACAGCAATCAGCCCCAGCATTTT. Encoded protein: CASSGGTNSNQPQHF.

Note on this clone: This CDR3 is missing its conserved last phenylalanine or tryptophan, likely due to a read error. V and J are TRBV6-6 and TRBJ1-2; D perhaps matches TRBD1 (6 bases). Trimming pared 0 bases from V and 10 bases from J, leaving 21 bases between. Germline V gene lookup returns CDR1 MNHNY and CDR2 SVGAGI (reference sequence). There are 16 residues in the CDR3. The CDR3 DNA is TGTGCCAGCAGTTACTCGAACGGGGGGCGTCGATTTGACTACACCTCC. Protein sequence: CASSYSNGGRRFDYTS.

The sample holds one count of this clone. The rearrangement links TRBV9 to TRBJ2-7; the match to TRBD1 covers 8 bases. The CDR3 totals 15 residues. V trimming: 3 bases; J trimming: 4 bases; junction bases outside the gene matches: 9. Germline V gives CDR1 SGDLS, CDR2 YYNGEE. The CDR3 coding sequence is TGTGCCAGCAGCGCCTATGGGGGACAGGAGTACGAGCAGTACTTC. Translating gives CASSAYGGQEYEQYF.

The V call is TRBV29-1, the J call TRBJ2-7, with a tentative D call TRBD1 (6 bases). The CDR3 length is 13 residues. Germline loops: CDR1 SQVTM, CDR2 ANQGSEA. Trimming removed 8 bases from V and 0 bases from J, with 14 bases in between. CDR3 loop: CSIKTGISYEQYF. The CDR3 bases are TGCAGCATCAAAACAGGGATCTCCTACGAGCAGTACTTC.

The rearrangement links TRBV9 to TRBJ2-5, with D possibly being TRBD1 (6 bases). Trimming removed 2 bases from V and 1 base from J, with 24 bases in between. Germline V gene lookup returns CDR1 SGDLS and CDR2 YYNGEE. CDR3 size: 19 residues. CDR3 residues: CASSVPTQGIVRSQETQYF. CDR3 bases: TGTGCCAGCAGCGTTCCCACACAGGGAATTGTGCGTAGCCAAGAGACCCAGTACTTC. Looking up the rest from reference TRBV9 and TRBJ2-5 gives the full variable domain: DSGVTQTPKHLITATGQRVTLRCSPRSGDLSVYWYQQSLDQGLQFLIQYYNGEERAKGNILERFSAQQFPDLHSELNLSSLELGDSALYFCASSVPTQGIVRSQETQYFGPGTRLLVL.

This clone has just one count. The rearrangement joins TRBV7-3 to TRBJ2-7; D is undetermined. Germline CDR1 is SGHTA and CDR2 is FQGTGA. Trimming shortened V by 3 bases and J by 3 bases, and 9 bases separated the two germline ends. The CDR3 covers 13 residues. CDR3 region: CASSFAAGYEQYF. The DNA of the CDR3 is TGTGCCAGCAGCTTTGCGGCAGGCTACGAGCAGTACTTC. The full variable domain, in which reference TRBV7-3 and TRBJ2-7 provide the parts outside the CDR3, is GAGVSQTPSNKVTEKGKYVELRCDPISGHTALYWYRQSLGQGPEFLIYFQGTGAADDSGLPNDRFFAVRPEGSVSTLKIQRTERGDSAVYLCASSFAAGYEQYFGPGTRLTVT.

The chain employs TRBV7-9 and TRBJ2-3, with 11 bases aligning to TRBD2. V dropped 5 bases and J dropped 1; count of bases not matched to a gene: 5. In germline, CDR1 is SEHNR, CDR2 FQNEAQ (reference sequence). The CDR3 spans 16 residues. CDR3 in amino acids: CASSHLLAGGTDTQYF. The CDR3 DNA reads TGTGCCAGCAGCCATCTACTAGCGGGGGGCACAGATACGCAGTATTTT.

The DNA for the CDR3 is TGTGCCAGCAGTTGGGGGGTGGACTACGAGCAGTACTTC. It specifies CASSWGVDYEQYF. The rearrangement uses TRBV25-1 and TRBJ2-5, with TRBD2 as a possible D gene (6 bases). The end of the DNA is better explained by TRBJ2-7, so the J call may be wrong. Germline V gene data show CDR1 as MGHDK and CDR2 as SYGVNS. This CDR3 is built from 13 residues.

A single count supports this clone. V gene TRBV9 combines with J gene TRBJ2-2, with 7 bases fitting TRBD2. The CDR3 has 14 residues. Trimming cost V 10 bases and J 1 base; bases outside gene matches: 7. Germline V CDR1 and CDR2: SGDLS, YYNGEE. The CDR3 DNA reads TGTGCCGGATCACCGGGGGGGAACACCGGGGAGCTGTTTTTT. Translating it yields CAGSPGGNTGELFF.

The chain couples TRBV11-2 to TRBJ2-5; 7 nucleotides agree with TRBD1. Germline V lookup: CDR1 SGHAT, CDR2 FQNNGV. The CDR3 spans 14 residues. V dropped 7 bases and J dropped 0; count of bases not matched to a gene: 5. CDR3 sequence (DNA): TGTGCCAGCACCACCGGGACAGACCAAGAGACCCAGTACTTC. It encodes CASTTGTDQETQYF.

Turning to this clone: The germline gene is not matched at one end of the junction; a read error may be the cause. The sample carries other DNA sequences with the same CDR3. This rearrangement joins TRBV18 to TRBJ1-5; the match to TRBD1 covers 7 bases. CDR1 KGHSH and CDR2 LQKENI come from the germline V gene. The CDR3 spans 14 residues. The CDR3 sequence is CASSRGGSVQPQHF. The CDR3 DNA sequence: TGTGCCAGCTCACGAGGGGGCTCGGTTCAGCCCCAGCACTTT.

This chain uses TRBV28 with TRBJ1-2; TRBD1 matches at 7 bases. Per germline, CDR1 MDHEN and CDR2 SYDVKM. The V segment lost 2 bases and the J segment 4 bases; nucleotides outside the gene matches: 7. This CDR3 comprises 15 residues. CDR3 nucleotide sequence: TGTGCCAGCAGTTTAGGGTCAGGGGGATCCTATGGCTACACCTTC. This encodes CASSLGSGGSYGYTF.

The chain joins TRBV10-2 to TRBJ2-7; the D gene could be TRBD1 or TRBD2 (5 bases each). This CDR3 spans 16 amino acids. V lost 0 bases to trimming and J lost 3 bases, with 15 bases between them. The germline gives CDR1 WSHSY, CDR2 SAAADI. CDR3 bases: TGCGCCAGCAGTGAGTCAGAATGGGGACGTATCTACGAGCAGTACTTC. Protein sequence: CASSESEWGRIYEQYF.

The rearrangement links TRBV29-1 to TRBJ2-2; 11 bases map to TRBD1. This CDR3 is 18 amino acids long. V shed 1 base, J shed 5 bases, and the junction held 12 bases outside the gene matches. The germline gives CDR1 SQVTM, CDR2 ANQGSEA. Here the CDR3 DNA reads TGCAGCGTTGAAGGGTGGGGCCACGGGACAGGGGGAACCGGGGAGCTGTTTTTT. Residues: CSVEGWGHGTGGTGELFF.

The V gene is TRBV6-1, the J gene TRBJ2-1; TRBD2 matches 12 bases. This CDR3 spans 15 amino acids. From germline, CDR1 is MNHNS and CDR2 SASEGT. Trimming took 5 bases from V and 2 from J; bases not matched to a gene: 1. The CDR3 DNA reads TGTGCCAGCAGTTCTAGCGGGGGGGCCTACAATGAGCAGTTCTTC. The encoded protein is CASSSSGGAYNEQFF.

In the case of this clone: The same CDR3 can be traced to other DNA sequences in this sample. DNA for the CDR3: TGTGCCAGCAGTGAAGGGGGCTCTGGAAACACCATATATTTT. The encoded protein is CASSEGGSGNTIYF. The chain couples TRBV2 to TRBJ1-3; D call uncertain. From germline, CDR1 is SNHLY and CDR2 FYNNEI. With 1 base removed from V and 0 bases from J, the gap between germline ends came to 4 bases. The CDR3 runs 14 residues.

This rearrangement joins TRBV19 to TRBJ2-7; 7 bases map to TRBD1. This CDR3 is 15 amino acids long. Germline V gene sequence: CDR1 LNHDA, CDR2 SQIVND (reference sequence). The V and J ends lost 3 bases and 0 bases, in that order; junction bases with no gene match: 5. CDR3 sequence: CASSMAGGASYEQYF. CDR3 DNA: TGTGCCAGTAGTATGGCAGGGGGTGCCTCCTACGAGCAGTACTTC.

V usage is TRBV9 and J usage is TRBJ1-1; D is unresolved. Trimming removed 4 bases at V and 5 bases at J, with 9 bases between. Germline-derived CDR1 and CDR2 are SGDLS and YYNGEE. This CDR3 spans 12 amino acids. The CDR3 nucleotides read TGTGCCAGCAGCAACGGGGTTACTGAAGCTTTCTTT. This codes for CASSNGVTEAFF.

The chain uses TRBV5-6 and TRBJ2-7, with a tentative D call TRBD2 (5 bases). Trimming stripped 2 bases from V and 3 bases from J, with 12 bases between. The CDR3 contains 14 residues. CDR1 and CDR2 from the germline V gene are SGHDT and YYEEEE. CDR3 sequence reads: CASSFSLAFYEQYF. CDR3 nucleotide sequence: TGTGCCAGCAGCTTCTCATTAGCGTTCTACGAGCAGTACTTC.

This chain uses TRBV5-5 with TRBJ2-2; a possible D gene is TRBD2 (5 bases). V lost 2 bases to trimming and J lost 10 bases, with 12 bases between them. The CDR3 contains 13 residues. CDR1 SGHKS and CDR2 YYEKEE come from the germline V gene (reference sequence). CDR3 loop: CASSLRETKELFF. DNA for the CDR3: TGTGCCAGCAGCTTAAGGGAGACAAAGGAGCTGTTTTTT.

The rearrangement uses TRBV7-2 and TRBJ1-2; D unclear. The CDR3 runs to 16 residues. Germline V CDR1 and CDR2: SGHTA, FQGNSA. Trimming took off 3 bases at V and 7 bases at J, with 21 bases between the two ends. CDR3 bases: TGTGCCAGCAGCTTTTTAACCGGGCCCCAATCCAGTGGCTACACCTTC. Translated: CASSFLTGPQSSGYTF.

The chain has TRBV4-1 and TRBJ2-1; D gene ambiguous. The CDR3 consists of 14 residues. Germline V lookup: CDR1 MGHRA, CDR2 YSYEKL. Trimming cost V 1 base and J 6 bases, with 10 bases left between them. The CDR3 here is CASSQGSVSNEQFF. The CDR3 DNA reads as TGCGCCAGCAGCCAAGGGTCGGTATCCAATGAGCAGTTCTTC.